This record concerns one T cell receptor beta chain sequence. No antigen is known for it. Multiple V-beta primers and a C-beta primer amplified TCRB from RNA. From the multiplex PCR reads, TCRdb called clonotypes with MiXCR, one entry per CDR3 protein. The table records 8,000 to 10,000 distinct CDR3 sequences, roughly 66% of them present only once. The sample comes from a study of tumor-infiltrating lymphocytes in glioblastoma multiforme. Findings and caveats of the study: Unequal TCR RNA per T cell might skew measured clone sizes. Functional subtype sorting of these T cells was not performed.

Germline assignment: CDR1 WNHNN and CDR2 SYGVQD (reference sequence). V shed 0 bases and J shed 7 bases, with 7 bases lying between them. The CDR3 is 12 amino acids. The sequencing input was brain tumor tissue. The chain joins TRBV10-1 to TRBJ2-7, with D unclear. This TCR came from a male donor with glioblastoma. CDR3 coding DNA: TGCGCCAGCAGTGAGTCGAAAGGGGAGCAGTACTTC. This gives the protein CASSESKGEQYF.